The next 15 T cell receptor beta chains were all read from a single sample in a study of Ad26.COV2.S vaccination and SARS-CoV-2 variants. TCRdb's table, derived via immunoSEQ multiplex PCR, lists solely in-frame clones and lacks some. The sample includes about 350,000 clones, approximately 86% of them seen just once. The treatment was: some 20 received Ad26.COV2.S at low or high dose, single or two shots; about 5 received placebo; per-sample allocation not given. The study sampled participants on day 63 after the first vaccine or placebo injection. The sequenced sample was peripheral blood, obtained in a trial of Ad26.COV2.S vaccine versus placebo. The receptors come from a person between 18 and 65 years old who received the Ad26.COV2.S COVID-19 vaccine or a placebo.

The chain couples TRBV18 to TRBJ2-5; 7 nucleotides match TRBD2. The length of the CDR3 is 15 residues. Germline values: CDR1 KGHSH, CDR2 LQKENI. The V and J ends lost 6 bases and 5 bases, in that order; junction bases with no gene match: 12. The CDR3 spells CASSRSSGDSETQYF. As DNA, the CDR3 is TGTGCCAGCTCCCGTAGCAGCGGGGACTCTGAGACCCAGTACTTC.

The CDR3 bases are TGTGCCAGCAGTTACTCGGGAAGGGTTCTTAATTACGAGCAGTACTTC. Protein: CASSYSGRVLNYEQYF. The rearrangement uses TRBV6-8 and TRBJ2-7; D is undetermined. Per the germline V gene, CDR1 is MNHGY and CDR2 is SAAAGT. V lost 0 bases and J lost 4, with 16 bases in between. The CDR3 extends over 16 amino acids.

This clone showed up just once. The chain recombines TRBV6-2 or TRBV6-3 with TRBJ2-1, with D unresolved. The CDR3 has 11 amino acids. Germline V gene data show CDR1 as MNHEY and CDR2 as SVGEGT. Trimming removed 5 bases at V and 3 bases at J, with 2 bases between. CDR3 region: CASSLYNEQFF. The DNA for the CDR3 is TGTGCCAGCAGTCTCTACAATGAGCAGTTCTTC.

V and J are TRBV27 and TRBJ1-5; D is uncertain. V was pared by 2 bases and J by 4 bases, with 12 bases between. Germline V gives CDR1 MNHEY, CDR2 SMNVEV (reference sequence). The CDR3 has 15 amino acids. The DNA for the CDR3 is TGTGCCAGCAGTTTAGGGCCAGGTCTAAATCAGCCCCAGCATTTT. This codes for CASSLGPGLNQPQHF.

This clone is a singleton in its sample. The chain carries TRBV4-2 and TRBJ1-5; D remains unclear. The CDR3 has 15 amino acids. From germline, CDR1 is LGHNA and CDR2 YNFKEQ. Trimming left V 0 bases short and J 1 base short, with 7 bases between. The CDR3 DNA reads as TGTGCCAGCAGCCAAGATCTTGCCAGCAATCAGCCCCAGCATTTT. Residues: CASSQDLASNQPQHF.

This chain connects TRBV7-2 to TRBJ2-3; D is unclear. V was cut by 2 bases and J by 6 bases, with 6 bases left in between. CDR3 length: 12 amino acids. CDR1 and CDR2 from the germline V gene are SGHTA and FQGNSA. The CDR3 loop is CASSLNLDTQYF. For the CDR3, the DNA is TGTGCCAGCAGCTTAAATCTCGATACGCAGTATTTT.

The table lists this clone with a count of one. The CDR3 DNA reads TGTGCCAGCAGTTTACCTCAGTGGGGGCAGGACACTGAAGCTTTCTTT. This codes for CASSLPQWGQDTEAFF. The rearrangement joins TRBV28 to TRBJ1-1; TRBD1 is a possible D gene (6 bases). Trimming left V 2 bases short and J 3 bases short, with 16 bases between. The CDR3 is 16 amino acids. Germline loops: CDR1 MDHEN, CDR2 SYDVKM. Together with reference TRBV28 and TRBJ1-1, the CDR3 gives the full variable domain: DVKVTQSSRYLVKRTGEKVFLECVQDMDHENMFWYRQDPGLGLRLIYFSYDVKMKEKGDIPEGYSVSREKKERFSLILESASTNQTSMYLCASSLPQWGQDTEAFFGQGTRLTVV.

The chain uses TRBV5-1 and TRBJ1-1; 7 bases align to TRBD1. The CDR3 has 18 amino acids. J lost 0 bases, V lost 4 bases, and 15 bases had no gene match. The germline CDR1 and CDR2 sequences are SGHRS and YFSETQ. The CDR3 is CASSPRQGKASMNTEAFF. In DNA form, the CDR3 reads TGCGCCAGCAGCCCCCGACAGGGAAAGGCCTCTATGAACACTGAAGCTTTCTTT. The complete variable domain, with remaining parts taken from reference TRBV5-1 and TRBJ1-1, reads KAGVTQTPRYLIKTRGQQVTLSCSPISGHRSVSWYQQTPGQGLQFLFEYFSETQRNKGNFPGRFSGRQFSNSRSEMNVSTLELGDSALYLCASSPRQGKASMNTEAFFGQGTRLTVV.

The chain uses TRBV9 and TRBJ2-5; 16 bases align to TRBD2. The CDR3 runs to 15 residues. The trim removed 4 bases at V and 5 bases at J, leaving 2 bases unmatched. CDR1 and CDR2 (germline): SGDLS, YYNGEE. CDR3 DNA: TGTGCCAGCAGCTGGGGACTAGCGGGGGGGGAGACCCAGTACTTC. Residues: CASSWGLAGGETQYF. Complete variable domain (other parts from reference TRBV9 and TRBJ2-5): DSGVTQTPKHLITATGQRVTLRCSPRSGDLSVYWYQQSLDQGLQFLIQYYNGEERAKGNILERFSAQQFPDLHSELNLSSLELGDSALYFCASSWGLAGGETQYFGPGTRLLVL.

The chain links TRBV6-2 or TRBV6-3 to TRBJ1-5; maybe TRBD1 (6 bases). CDR3 length: 15 residues. The ends were cut back, 5 bases at V and 1 base at J, with 12 bases in the middle. In germline, CDR1 is MNHEY, CDR2 SVGEGT. CDR3 coding DNA: TGTGCCAGCAGTGTACCGGACAGAAGCAATCAGCCCCAGCATTTT. Residues: CASSVPDRSNQPQHF.

This clone came up a few times. The chain is built from TRBV7-9 and TRBJ1-1; tentative D call: TRBD1 (5 bases). The CDR3 contains 17 residues. Trimming took 5 bases from V and 3 from J, leaving 22 bases between them. Germline lookup yields CDR1 SEHNR and CDR2 FQNEAQ (reference sequence). The CDR3 here is CASSETGRGSKDTEAFF. DNA for the CDR3: TGTGCCAGCAGCGAAACGGGACGTGGCAGTAAGGACACTGAAGCTTTCTTT.

The chain links TRBV20-1 to TRBJ2-5; 11 bases are shared with TRBD2. The germline gives CDR1 DFQATT, CDR2 SNEGSKA (reference sequence). Trimming at V came to 3 bases and at J to 3 bases, leaving 6 bases not matched to a gene. This CDR3 is built from 15 residues. The CDR3 spells CSASAPTSGKETQYF. Here the CDR3 DNA reads TGCAGTGCTAGTGCCCCGACTAGCGGGAAAGAGACCCAGTACTTC.

The DNA of the CDR3 is TGTGCCAGCCGTATCGGGGGTGGGGCCAACGTCCTGACTTTC. Its translation: CASRIGGGANVLTF. The V call is TRBV28, the J call TRBJ2-6; TRBD2 might be the D (6 bases). Trimming shortened V by 8 bases and J by 3 bases, and 11 bases separated the two germline ends. Germline CDR1 and CDR2: MDHEN and SYDVKM. The CDR3 has 14 residues. The full variable domain, its missing parts supplied by reference TRBV28 and TRBJ2-6, is DVKVTQSSRYLVKRTGEKVFLECVQDMDHENMFWYRQDPGLGLRLIYFSYDVKMKEKGDIPEGYSVSREKKERFSLILESASTNQTSMYLCASRIGGGANVLTFGAGSRLTVL.

The DNA of the CDR3 is TGTGCCAGTAGTATGAGCGGGGGGGCCCAGACCCAGTACTTC. Translation gives CASSMSGGAQTQYF. V usage is TRBV19 and J usage is TRBJ2-5, with 10 nucleotides matching TRBD2. The CDR3 is 14 residues long. V dropped 3 bases and J dropped 6; count of bases not matched to a gene: 4. Germline V gene data show CDR1 as LNHDA and CDR2 as SQIVND (reference sequence).

The J gene is TRBJ1-4, the V gene TRBV7-9; 7 bases line up with TRBD1. The junction had 4 bases not matched to a gene; V was cut back by 6 bases and J by 6 bases. The CDR3 covers 13 residues. Germline V gene sequence: CDR1 SEHNR, CDR2 FQNEAQ (reference sequence). The CDR3, as DNA: TGTGCCAGCAGAGACAGGGAGGATGAAAAACTGTTTTTT. It specifies CASRDREDEKLFF.